This entry is about one T cell receptor (beta chain). The sample's treatment: oral pan-JAK inhibitor, 5-10 mg twice daily. Punch biopsies of lesional scalp, plus peripheral blood, were taken from alopecia areata patients. V dropped 4 bases and J dropped 1 base, with 13 bases sitting between them. This CDR3 comprises 15 residues. Germline CDR1 is MGHRA and CDR2 is YSYEKL. The source of the sample is a study of CD8+ T cells in alopecia areata. Reverse transcription of extracted RNA yielded cDNA, which provided the sequencing template. Clones were sequenced by immunoSEQ multiplex PCR, and TCRdb holds only the in-frame ones, with some missing. The sample lists under 250,000 clones, less than 75% occurring once.

This TCR came from a human donor with alopecia areata. The input for sequencing was CD4+ T cells sorted from blood, taken at week 4, from a patient treated with tofacitinib. The chain joins TRBV4-1 to TRBJ1-1; D unresolved. The CDR3: CASSRSGNENTEAFF. The CDR3 DNA reads as TGCGCCAGCAGCCGTTCTGGGAATGAGAACACTGAAGCTTTCTTT.